This entry describes one TCR beta chain. The data are from a study of control samples from healthy donors and cancer patients. Profiled with immunoSEQ multiplex PCR; TCRdb holds only in-frame clones, not every one. The repertoire holds some 82,000 clones, with about 79% as singletons. Germline V gene lookup returns CDR1 MNHEY and CDR2 SVGAGI. This CDR3 is 15 amino acids long. V lost 5 bases to trimming and J lost 5 bases; unmatched junction nucleotides: 9. This clonotype was sampled from a man aged 60 to 75 with head and neck cancer. Specimen: PBMCs. V usage is TRBV6-5 and J usage is TRBJ2-1, with TRBD2 matching 7 bases. The CDR3 loop reads CASSQIGTTNNEQFF. The CDR3 coding sequence is TGTGCCAGCAGTCAAATCGGGACTACCAACAATGAGCAGTTCTTC.